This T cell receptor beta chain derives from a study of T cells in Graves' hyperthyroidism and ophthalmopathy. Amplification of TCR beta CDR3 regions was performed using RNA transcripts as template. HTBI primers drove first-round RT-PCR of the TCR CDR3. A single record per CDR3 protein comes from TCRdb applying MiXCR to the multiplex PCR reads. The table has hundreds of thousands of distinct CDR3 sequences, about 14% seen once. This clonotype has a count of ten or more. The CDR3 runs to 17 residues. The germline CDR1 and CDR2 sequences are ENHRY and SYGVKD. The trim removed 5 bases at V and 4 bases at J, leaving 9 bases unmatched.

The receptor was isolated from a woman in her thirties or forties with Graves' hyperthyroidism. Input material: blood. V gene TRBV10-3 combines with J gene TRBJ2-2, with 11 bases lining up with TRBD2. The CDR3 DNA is TGTGCCATCAGTTTGGGGACTAGCGGAGGGGGCACCGGGGAGCTGTTTTTT. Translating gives CAISLGTSGGGTGELFF.